The 32 T cell receptor beta chains below all came from one sample that was sequenced in a study of blood T cell repertoires in COVID-19. Assay: immunoSEQ multiplex PCR; the TCRdb copy retains only in-frame clones and omits some. The sample has 250,000 or so clones; 87% are singletons. Sequenced input: PBMCs or T cells enriched from blood (not recorded which). The receptors here all came from a woman aged 30 to 39 with acute COVID-19.

This chain joins TRBV19 and TRBJ1-1; 9 positions match TRBD1. The CDR3 loop spans 14 amino acids. Germline lookup yields CDR1 LNHDA and CDR2 SQIVND (reference sequence). Trimming cost V 5 bases and J 3 bases; bases outside gene matches: 4. CDR3 DNA sequence: TGTGCCAGTAGTCCTCGGGACAGGGACACTGAAGCTTTCTTT. Amino acids: CASSPRDRDTEAFF. Full variable domain (missing parts from reference TRBV19 and TRBJ1-1): DGGITQSPKYLFRKEGQNVTLSCEQNLNHDAMYWYRQDPGQGLRLIYYSQIVNDFQKGDIAEGYSVSREKKESFPLTVTSAQKNPTAFYLCASSPRDRDTEAFFGQGTRLTVV.

This clone was counted a few times. V is TRBV6-5 and J is TRBJ2-5; the match to TRBD1 covers 9 bases. J lost 4 bases, V lost 7 bases, and 10 bases had no gene match. The CDR3 covers 15 residues. Per the germline V gene, CDR1 is MNHEY and CDR2 is SVGAGI. CDR3 DNA sequence: TGTGCCAGCACCGAGACAGGGGGAGAAGGAGAGACCCAGTACTTC. This sequence encodes CASTETGGEGETQYF.

As concerns this clone: Other DNA sequences in this sample translate to the same CDR3. The chain joins TRBV11-3 to TRBJ2-2; TRBD2 aligns across 7 bases. CDR1 is SGHNT, CDR2 YENEEA, per germline. The V and J ends lost 6 bases and 0 bases, in that order; junction bases with no gene match: 13. The CDR3 is 18 amino acids. Written as DNA, the CDR3 is TGTGCCAGCAGTAAAGGGTTTGGCGGGGGTTCGAACACCGGGGAGCTGTTTTTT. This sequence encodes CASSKGFGGGSNTGELFF.

This chain links TRBV7-9 with TRBJ1-1, with D unclear. The V gene's germline CDR1 is SEHNR and CDR2 FQNEAQ (reference sequence). The CDR3 has 12 amino acids. V lost 4 bases to trimming and J lost 1 base, with 4 bases between them. As DNA, the CDR3 is TGTGCCAGCAGCTCAGAGAACACTGAAGCTTTCTTT. Translation gives CASSSENTEAFF.

The chain uses TRBV6-1 and TRBJ1-2; a weak D match, TRBD1 (6 bases). Between the trimmed V and J ends, which lost 3 bases and 4 bases, there was a span of 9 bases. CDR3 size: 13 residues. Per germline, CDR1 MNHNS and CDR2 SASEGT. CDR3 bases: TGTGCCAGCAGTGACCAGGGGACCTATGGCTACACCTTC. This gives the protein CASSDQGTYGYTF.

This chain's CDR3 is CASSSQDIGYTF. As DNA, the CDR3 is TGTGCCAGCAGTTCGCAGGACATTGGCTACACCTTC. The chain carries TRBV12-3 or TRBV12-4 and TRBJ1-2; D may be TRBD1 (5 bases). This CDR3 has 12 amino acids. Trimming removed 4 bases from V and 7 bases from J, with 10 bases in between.

In its sample, this clone was seen a few times. The rearrangement joins TRBV6-5 to TRBJ1-1, with D perhaps matching TRBD1 (5 bases). This CDR3 contains 12 residues. V lost 5 bases to trimming and J lost 11 bases, with 15 bases between them. The V gene's germline CDR1 is MNHEY and CDR2 SVGAGI. The CDR3 spells CASSQGGRAAFF. The CDR3 nucleotides read TGTGCCAGCAGTCAGGGAGGCAGGGCTGCTTTCTTT.

V usage is TRBV6-1 and J usage is TRBJ1-2; 8 bases match TRBD1. Germline V gene lookup returns CDR1 MNHNS and CDR2 SASEGT. The CDR3 length is 14 residues. With 6 bases clipped from V and 4 bases from J, the junction kept 7 bases outside the gene matches. The CDR3 DNA reads TGTGCCAGCAGGACGGACAGGGCGGGCTATGGCTACACCTTC. It is translated as CASRTDRAGYGYTF.

This chain joins TRBV7-8 and TRBJ1-3; no firm D call. This CDR3 comprises 15 residues. V was clipped by 5 bases and J by 0 bases, with 11 bases between them. Per germline, CDR1 SGHVS and CDR2 FQNEAQ. The CDR3 nucleotides are TGTGCCAGCAGCCCCAGGTTCCTCTCTGGAAACACCATATATTTT. Its translation is CASSPRFLSGNTIYF.

The chain uses TRBV5-5 and TRBJ2-3; the match to TRBD1 covers 12 bases. Germline trimming cut 0 bases from V and 2 bases from J; bases unmatched to any gene: 1. Germline V gene lookup returns CDR1 SGHKS and CDR2 YYEKEE (reference sequence). The CDR3 loop spans 16 amino acids. The CDR3 DNA is TGTGCCAGCAGCTTGGAGGGACAGGGGGCCACAGATACGCAGTATTTT. This translates into CASSLEGQGATDTQYF.

The genes are TRBV12-5 and TRBJ1-3, with a possible D match to TRBD1 (6 bases). Germline V CDR1 and CDR2: LGHNT, FRNRAP. Between the trimmed V and J ends, which lost 5 bases and 5 bases, there was a span of 16 bases. The CDR3 sequence is 15 residues long. The CDR3 nucleotides are TGTGCTAGTGGTCCCCAATACAGGGATAGAAACACCATATATTTT. This translates into CASGPQYRDRNTIYF.

V is TRBV15 and J is TRBJ1-2; the D is unclear. Germline-derived CDR1 and CDR2 are LNHNV and YYDKDF (reference sequence). The CDR3 covers 14 residues. Trimming left V 0 bases short and J 3 bases short, with 8 bases between. This CDR3 reads CATSRDKSHYGYTF. The CDR3 DNA sequence: TGTGCCACCAGCAGAGATAAGAGCCACTATGGCTACACCTTC.

The chain has TRBV15 and TRBJ1-4; D perhaps matches TRBD1 (5 bases). There are 14 residues in the CDR3. V shed 5 bases and J shed 2 bases, with 9 bases lying between them. Germline-derived CDR1 and CDR2 are LNHNV and YYDKDF (reference sequence). The CDR3 DNA is TGTGCCACCAGCGGGGGAGGGACTAATGAAAAACTGTTTTTT. Translated, it gives CATSGGGTNEKLFF.

The chain carries TRBV4-1 and TRBJ1-2, with 7 bases that match TRBD1. The germline gives CDR1 MGHRA, CDR2 YSYEKL. V trimming: 0 bases; J trimming: 3 bases; junction bases outside the gene matches: 10. The CDR3 totals 17 residues. In nucleotides, the CDR3 is TGCGCCAGCAGCCAAGATCCAAGACAGGGATCTGACTATGGCTACACCTTC. Protein: CASSQDPRQGSDYGYTF.

This clone occurred a few times. This chain uses TRBV27 with TRBJ1-5; weak D call: TRBD1 (5 bases). This CDR3 spans 15 amino acids. The germline V gene encodes CDR1 MNHEY and CDR2 SMNVEV (reference sequence). V was pared by 2 bases and J by 5 bases, with 13 bases between. Here the CDR3 reads CASSLMGDFDQPQHF. In nucleotides, the CDR3 is TGTGCCAGCAGTTTAATGGGGGACTTTGATCAGCCCCAGCATTTT.

V is TRBV7-9 and J is TRBJ2-7, with D possibly TRBD2 on 5 matching bases. Germline CDR1 reads SEHNR; CDR2 reads FQNEAQ (reference sequence). V was shortened by 1 base and J by 0 bases, with 19 bases between the two germline ends. This CDR3 has 18 amino acids. The CDR3 nucleotides read TGTGCCAGCAGCTTAGGGCTAGCTTTTGGGTCCTCCTCCTACGAGCAGTACTTC. As protein: CASSLGLAFGSSSYEQYF.

The chain recombines TRBV7-9 with TRBJ1-2; TRBD1 might be the D (5 bases). This CDR3 has 13 amino acids. V gave up 7 bases and J gave up 6 bases, with 15 bases separating them. The germline CDR1 and CDR2 sequences are SEHNR and FQNEAQ (reference sequence). CDR3 nucleotides: TGTGCCAGCAAACGCGACAGCGAAGATGGCTACACCTTC. Translated, it gives CASKRDSEDGYTF.

The genes are TRBV2 and TRBJ1-5; 9 bases are a match to TRBD1. From germline, CDR1 is SNHLY and CDR2 FYNNEI. The CDR3 extends over 17 amino acids. J lost 0 bases, V lost 5 bases, and 8 bases had no gene match. The CDR3 DNA follows: TGTGCCAGCAGTAGGGACAGGGCGGGATATAGCAATCAGCCCCAGCATTTT. Its translation is CASSRDRAGYSNQPQHF.

The chain employs TRBV25-1 and TRBJ1-1; 8 bases fit TRBD1. In germline, CDR1 is MGHDK, CDR2 SYGVNS. Trimming removed 8 bases from V and 1 base from J; junction bases left unmatched: 3. The CDR3 covers 13 residues. The CDR3 sequence is CASQTGANTEAFF. CDR3 DNA: TGTGCCAGCCAGACAGGGGCGAACACTGAAGCTTTCTTT.

The chain recombines TRBV5-4 with TRBJ1-1; D is ambiguous. CDR3 size: 13 residues. Trimming left V 0 bases short and J 1 base short, with 4 bases between. Germline CDR1 SGHNT, CDR2 YYREEE (reference sequence). The DNA of the CDR3 is TGTGCCAGCAGCTTGGCAGGGAACACTGAAGCTTTCTTT. Translation gives CASSLAGNTEAFF.

V gene TRBV19 combines with J gene TRBJ1-5, with D perhaps TRBD1 (5 bases). The V gene's germline CDR1 is LNHDA and CDR2 SQIVND (reference sequence). V was trimmed by 3 bases and J by 1 base, leaving 10 bases between them. This CDR3 is built from 15 residues. The CDR3, as DNA: TGTGCCAGTAGTATTAGGGGCAGGAGCAATCAGCCCCAGCATTTT. Protein: CASSIRGRSNQPQHF.

The chain combines TRBV30 with TRBJ1-2, with 10 bases matching TRBD1. This CDR3 region has 14 residues. Trimming took 4 bases from V and 8 from J; bases not matched to a gene: 10. CDR1 is GTSNPN and CDR2 is SVGIG in the germline V gene (reference sequence). The CDR3 DNA is TGTGCCTGGACCCGGGACAGGGGTTCAAAGGGCTACACCTTC. Residues: CAWTRDRGSKGYTF.

This clone has only a few counts. The chain combines TRBV6-5 with TRBJ1-5; D not certain. Trimming shortened V by 0 bases and J by 5 bases, and 5 bases separated the two germline ends. Germline CDR1 and CDR2: MNHEY and SVGAGI. This CDR3 has 13 residues. The CDR3 region is CASSYSGDQPQHF. The CDR3 DNA reads as TGTGCCAGCAGTTACTCAGGAGATCAGCCCCAGCATTTT.

The chain links TRBV5-4 to TRBJ2-1, with TRBD2 as a possible D gene (6 bases). The CDR3 contains 13 residues. V gave up 6 bases and J gave up 10 bases, with 17 bases separating them. Germline CDR1 SGHNT, CDR2 YYREEE (reference sequence). The CDR3 DNA sequence: TGTGCCAGCATAAACGGCCCGGGGGAGGAGCAGTTCTTC. Protein: CASINGPGEEQFF.

The gene calls are TRBV4-1 and TRBJ1-2; weak D call: TRBD1 (5 bases). The length of the CDR3 is 15 residues. V lost 1 base and J lost 10, with 19 bases in between. Per germline, CDR1 MGHRA and CDR2 YSYEKL. CDR3 nucleotides: TGCGCCAGCAGCCAAGTTCCCAGGGCGAGCTTTGACTACACCTTC. This gives the protein CASSQVPRASFDYTF.

This sequence joins TRBV7-2 and TRBJ1-5; a weak D match, TRBD1 (6 bases). Trimming removed 1 base at V and 4 bases at J, with 17 bases between. The length of the CDR3 is 17 residues. Germline assignment: CDR1 SGHTA and CDR2 FQGNSA. CDR3 sequence reads: CASSLDGGRGSNQPQHF. The CDR3 nucleotides read TGTGCCAGCAGCTTAGACGGGGGGCGTGGGTCTAATCAGCCCCAGCATTTT.

The chain recombines TRBV5-1 with TRBJ1-5, with a possible D match to TRBD1 (6 bases). The ends were cut back, 5 bases at V and 5 bases at J, with 11 bases in the middle. Germline V lookup: CDR1 SGHRS, CDR2 YFSETQ. This CDR3 contains 13 residues. The CDR3, as DNA: TGCGCCAGCAGTAGGGCAGGGGATCAGCCCCAGCATTTT. Translation gives CASSRAGDQPQHF.

The chain uses TRBV30 and TRBJ2-2; D is perhaps TRBD1 (6 bases). The germline gives CDR1 GTSNPN, CDR2 SVGIG (reference sequence). V lost 0 bases and J lost 5, with 10 bases in between. The CDR3 consists of 14 residues. The CDR3 DNA reads as TGTGCCTGGAGTGTGACAGGACGAACCGGGGAGCTGTTTTTT. Translated, it gives CAWSVTGRTGELFF.

The CDR3 DNA sequence: TGTGCCAGTAGTATAGACTACGGACAGGAGCAGTTCTTC. Amino acids: CASSIDYGQEQFF. This rearrangement joins TRBV19 to TRBJ2-1, with D tentatively TRBD1 (6 bases). Germline-derived CDR1 and CDR2 are LNHDA and SQIVND (reference sequence). This CDR3 is built from 13 residues. Trimming stripped 0 bases from V and 10 bases from J, with 10 bases between.

The V gene is TRBV19, the J gene TRBJ1-6; D unresolved. Germline values: CDR1 LNHDA, CDR2 SQIVND (reference sequence). The CDR3 spans 14 residues. The V gene lost 6 bases and the J gene lost 9 bases, with 15 bases spanning the gap. This CDR3 is CASREGTTGSPLHF. As DNA, the CDR3 is TGTGCCAGTAGAGAGGGAACTACGGGTTCACCCCTCCACTTT.

The CDR3 protein is CAISKTGTDTEAFF. The CDR3 nucleotides read TGTGCCATCAGTAAGACAGGGACGGACACTGAAGCTTTCTTT. This sequence joins TRBV10-3 and TRBJ1-1; TRBD1 matches at 7 bases. The ends lost 5 bases at V and 3 bases at J; junction bases unmatched: 6. CDR3 length: 14 amino acids. Germline CDR1 is ENHRY and CDR2 is SYGVKD.

The gene calls are TRBV27 and TRBJ1-1; TRBD1 is a possible D gene (5 bases). CDR1 is MNHEY and CDR2 is SMNVEV in the germline V gene (reference sequence). With 6 bases removed from V and 3 bases from J, the gap between germline ends came to 8 bases. The CDR3 runs 12 residues. The CDR3 DNA reads TGTGCCAGCAGGCGGGACCACACTGAAGCTTTCTTT. Translating it yields CASRRDHTEAFF.